A selection of T cell receptor beta chains follows, all from one sample in a study of monozygotic twins with inflammatory bowel disease. TCRdb derives one entry per CDR3 protein from the 5' RACE reads, leaving out DNA. This table lists some 400,000 distinct CDR3 sequences. The sample consisted of blood. The receptors originated from a human donor with ulcerative colitis or Crohn's disease, or a healthy co-twin of an affected twin (not recorded which). The CDR3 runs from the conserved cysteine through the conserved F or W.

v_gene,j_gene,len,CDR3aa
TRBV20-1,TRBJ2-1,14,CSARSFGAVGKQFF
TRBV4-1,TRBJ2-1,16,CASSQGGLASYNEQFF
TRBV14,TRBJ2-7,14,CASSQASTGGSIYF
TRBV5-4,TRBJ2-1,16,CASSLGRTGSYNEQFF
TRBV5-1,TRBJ1-3,16,CASSSGGLASGNTIYF
TRBV14,TRBJ2-1,14,CASSQDTSSNEQFF
TRBV6-1,TRBJ1-5,15,CASSPWAGDNQPQHF
TRBV5-1,TRBJ2-1,14,CASSLEAGYNEQFF
TRBV7-2,TRBJ2-1,15,CASSFRRGTYNEQFF
TRBV27,TRBJ2-5,20,CATSPTSWREGRIGRETQYF